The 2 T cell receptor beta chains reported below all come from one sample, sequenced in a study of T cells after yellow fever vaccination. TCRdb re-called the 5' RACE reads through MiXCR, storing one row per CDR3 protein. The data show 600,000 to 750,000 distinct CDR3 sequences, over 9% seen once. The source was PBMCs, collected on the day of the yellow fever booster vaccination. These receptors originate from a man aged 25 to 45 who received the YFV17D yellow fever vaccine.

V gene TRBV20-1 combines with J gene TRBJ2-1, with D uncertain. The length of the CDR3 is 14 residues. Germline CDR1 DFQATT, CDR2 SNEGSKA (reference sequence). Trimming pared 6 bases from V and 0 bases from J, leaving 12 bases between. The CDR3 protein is CSAQSMHSYNEQFF. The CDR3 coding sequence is TGCAGTGCCCAATCGATGCACTCCTACAATGAGCAGTTCTTC.

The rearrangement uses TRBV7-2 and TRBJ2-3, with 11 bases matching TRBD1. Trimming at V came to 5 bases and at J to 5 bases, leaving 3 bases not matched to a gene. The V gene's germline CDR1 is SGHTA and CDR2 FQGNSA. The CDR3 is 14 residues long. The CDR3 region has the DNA TGTGCCAGCAGCGCGGACAGGGGGCTAGATACGCAGTATTTT. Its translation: CASSADRGLDTQYF.